This T cell receptor (beta chain) was retrieved from a study of blood T cell repertoires in COVID-19. Study overall: T cells, B-cell-depleted T cells, or PBMCs supplied cDNA or gDNA.

J lost 9 bases, V lost 7 bases, and 7 bases had no gene match. CDR3 length equals 13 residues. Profiling relied on immunoSEQ multiplex PCR, and the TCRdb table lists in-frame clones only, not all of them. The table has 45,000 to 50,000 clones, 83% seen once. This rearrangement joins TRBV12-3 or TRBV12-4 to TRBJ2-1; 9 nucleotides match TRBD2. The sample taken for sequencing was peripheral blood. This TCR was sampled from a man aged 60 to 69 with active COVID-19. The CDR3 coding sequence is TGTGCCAGCACCATAGCGGGAGTGGGTGAGCAGTTCTTC. As protein: CASTIAGVGEQFF.